This entry concerns a single T cell receptor (beta chain). Participant reports of clinical history set cohort assignment. This entry belongs to a study of blood T cell repertoires in COVID-19. Looking at the study overall: Both acute and convalescent COVID-19 samples were obtained from the United States, Italy and Spain. From T cells, B-cell-depleted T cells, or PBMCs came the material, which was cDNA or gDNA.

V trimming: 0 bases; J trimming: 6 bases; junction bases outside the gene matches: 5. The CDR3 contains 16 residues. Germline loops: CDR1 LGHNA, CDR2 YSLEER. Under the authors' procedure: For nucleated cells, counts were estimated from reference gene primer amplification. Clones were sequenced by immunoSEQ multiplex PCR, and TCRdb holds only the in-frame ones, with some missing. The DNA gave D and trimming, while V, J and clone size come from that table. The sample gives approximately 270,000 clones, approximately 90% of which show up once; approximately 2.9% is in the top ten. The sequence derives from a man between 35 and 55 years old who had been exposed to COVID-19. The sequenced sample was PBMCs or T cells enriched from blood (not recorded which). The genes are TRBV4-3 and TRBJ2-1, with 10 positions matching TRBD2. CDR3 in DNA: TGCGCCAGCAGCCAAGACGCAGCGGGAGGGGCCAATGAGCAGTTCTTC. It encodes CASSQDAAGGANEQFF.